This entry concerns a single T cell receptor (beta chain). What it binds is not known. The V gene's germline CDR1 is SQVTM and CDR2 ANQGSEA. V was clipped by 6 bases and J by 3 bases, with 11 bases between them. This CDR3 is built from 12 residues. Only healthy Caucasians were enrolled as donors. TCRdb called the 5' RACE reads again in MiXCR, with one record for every CDR3 protein. The sample gives roughly 480,000 distinct CDR3 sequences, less than 25% of which show up once; about 2.7% is in the top ten. The record originates from a study of identical twins. Findings and caveats of the study: Abundant beta clonotypes from cord blood bore fewer insertions; memory repertoires lacked this pattern.

Another study also made use of these data, one on T cells expressing NK-cell markers. That source reports: It was from sorted CD3+CD56+NKG2C+, CD3+CD56+NKG2C- and CD3+CD56-NKG2C+ T cells that TCR beta repertoires came.

This chain connects TRBV29-1 to TRBJ1-2; maybe TRBD1 (6 bases). The source of this sequence is a woman aged 18-29 years in good health. The sequencing sample was made of CD4+ T cells sorted from blood. The CDR3 bases are TGCAGCGTGGGCAGGGGTTACTATGGCTACACCTTC. It codes for CSVGRGYYGYTF.